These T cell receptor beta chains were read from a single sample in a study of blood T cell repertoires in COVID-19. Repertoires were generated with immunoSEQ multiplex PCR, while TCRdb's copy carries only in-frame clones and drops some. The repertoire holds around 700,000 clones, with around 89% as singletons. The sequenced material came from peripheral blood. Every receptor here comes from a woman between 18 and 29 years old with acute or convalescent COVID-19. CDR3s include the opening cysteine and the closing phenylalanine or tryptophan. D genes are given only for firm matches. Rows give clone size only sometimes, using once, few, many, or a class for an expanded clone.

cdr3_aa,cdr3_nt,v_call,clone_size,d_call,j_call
CASRDRTGRNQPQHF,TGTGCCAGCAGGGACCGGACAGGGAGGAATCAGCCCCAGCATTTT,TRBV2,NA,TRBD1,TRBJ1-5
CASSLAGGAHGYTF,TGTGCCAGCAGCTTGGCGGGGGGCGCCCATGGCTACACCTTC,TRBV5-6,NA,NA,TRBJ1-2
CASSQDYSGGSYEQYF,TGCGCCAGCAGCCAAGATTATAGCGGGGGATCCTACGAGCAGTACTTC,TRBV4-3,NA,TRBD2,TRBJ2-7
CASRGGSSYNSPLHF,TGTGCCAGCCGGGGGGGGAGCTCCTATAATTCACCCCTCCACTTT,TRBV6-5,NA,NA,TRBJ1-6
CASSTRPNGGYTF,TGTGCCAGCAGTACCCGACCGAACGGGGGCTACACCTTC,TRBV12-3/TRBV12-4,NA,NA,TRBJ1-2
CASSQTGGRDGELFF,TGCGCCAGCAGCCAAACAGGGGGCCGTGACGGGGAGCTGTTTTTT,TRBV4-1,once,TRBD1,TRBJ2-2
CASSQDRNTQYF,TGTGCCAGCAGCCAAGATAGAAATACGCAGTATTTT,TRBV3-1/TRBV3-2,NA,NA,TRBJ2-3
CAWRITGKGSPLHF,TGTGCCTGGAGGATCACGGGAAAGGGATCACCCCTCCACTTT,TRBV30,NA,NA,TRBJ1-6
CAISENNGDIGSTEAFF,TGTGCCATCAGTGAGAACAACGGGGATATCGGGAGCACTGAAGCTTTCTTT,TRBV10-3,NA,NA,TRBJ1-1
CASRRLAGGPGTGELFF,TGCGCCAGCCGACGACTAGCGGGGGGGCCGGGCACCGGGGAGCTGTTTTTT,TRBV4-3,NA,TRBD2,TRBJ2-2
CATSRVESSYNEQFF,TGTGCCACCAGCAGAGTGGAGTCCTCCTACAATGAGCAGTTCTTC,TRBV15,NA,NA,TRBJ2-1
CAWRPPVRTEAFF,TGTGCCTGGAGACCCCCCGTGAGAACTGAAGCTTTCTTT,TRBV30,NA,NA,TRBJ1-1
CASSLGGTSNYGYTF,TGTGCCAGCAGCTTGGGCGGGACGTCTAACTATGGCTACACCTTC,TRBV5-5,few,NA,TRBJ1-2
CAWSASLRGLYGYTF,TGTGCCTGGAGTGCCAGCCTAAGGGGCCTGTATGGCTACACCTTC,TRBV30,NA,NA,TRBJ1-2
CASSGFDTYSPLHF,TGTGCCAGTAGTGGGTTCGACACTTATTCACCCCTCCACTTT,TRBV19,NA,NA,TRBJ1-6
CASPSGGGNTIYF,TGTGCCAGCCCATCGGGGGGAGGAAACACCATATATTTT,TRBV7-9,once,NA,TRBJ1-3
CASSARGQALNSPLHF,TGTGCCAGCAGCGCCCGCGGACAGGCGCTTAATTCACCCCTCCACTTT,TRBV9,NA,TRBD1,TRBJ1-6
CASSFGGRGYTF,TGTGCCAGCAGCTTCGGGGGGCGCGGCTACACCTTC,TRBV7-9,NA,NA,TRBJ1-2
CASSPQGSKATEAFF,TGTGCCAGCAGCCCCCAGGGATCTAAGGCCACTGAAGCTTTCTTT,TRBV7-9,NA,NA,TRBJ1-1
CASSLEATEDTQYF,TGTGCCAGCAGCTTAGAGGCAACGGAAGATACGCAGTATTTT,TRBV7-3,NA,NA,TRBJ2-3
CASSSAGGYERYF,TGTGCCAGCAGCTCTGCAGGGGGCTACGAGCGGTACTTC,TRBV7-2,NA,TRBD1,TRBJ2-7
CASSETEGPSGYTF,TGTGCCAGCAGTGAAACCGAGGGCCCCTCTGGCTACACCTTC,TRBV2,NA,NA,TRBJ1-2
CASSIGGSQETQYF,TGTGCCAGTAGTATCGGGGGGAGTCAAGAGACCCAGTACTTC,TRBV19,NA,TRBD2,TRBJ2-5
CASSQVGAGGPDTQYF,TGTGCCAGCAGCCAAGTGGGAGCGGGGGGGCCGGATACGCAGTATTTT,TRBV4-2,NA,TRBD2,TRBJ2-3
CASSPTPGQGGNEQFF,TGTGCCAGCAGCCCCACCCCGGGACAGGGAGGAAATGAGCAGTTCTTC,TRBV3-1/TRBV3-2,NA,TRBD1,TRBJ2-1
CASSSGYGRPRAFF,TGCGCCAGCTCGTCGGGGTACGGGAGACCCCGGGCTTTCTTT,TRBV5-1,NA,NA,TRBJ1-1
CASSEVGRNTEAFF,TGCGCCAGCAGTGAGGTAGGGAGAAACACTGAAGCTTTCTTT,TRBV10-2,NA,NA,TRBJ1-1
CASSLGAPTDTQYF,TGTGCCAGCAGCTTAGGGGCCCCCACAGATACGCAGTATTTT,TRBV7-9,few,NA,TRBJ2-3
CASSPRTGESGYTF,TGCGCCAGCAGCCCTCGGACAGGGGAGAGTGGCTACACCTTC,TRBV4-1,NA,TRBD1,TRBJ1-2
CASSQDAAGGDPNNEQFF,TGTGCCAGCAGCCAAGATGCGGCGGGGGGGGACCCAAACAATGAGCAGTTCTTC,TRBV4-2,NA,TRBD2,TRBJ2-1
CASSYREAEAFF,TGTGCCAGCAGTTACAGGGAGGCTGAAGCTTTCTTT,TRBV6-6,NA,NA,TRBJ1-1
CASSLATTTSYEQYF,TGTGCCAGCAGCTTAGCCACAACTACCTCCTACGAGCAGTACTTC,TRBV7-2,NA,NA,TRBJ2-7
CASSYGLVSYEQYF,TGCGCCAGCAGCTACGGACTGGTCTCCTACGAGCAGTACTTC,TRBV5-1,NA,NA,TRBJ2-7